Below are 2 T cell receptor beta chains sequenced from a single sample in a study of T cell repertoires in cytomegalovirus infection. A single record per CDR3 protein comes from TCRdb applying MiXCR to the reads. Of approximately 71,000 distinct CDR3 sequences listed, 4% are singletons. Sequenced: PBMCs. These receptors all come from a human donor in good health (CMV status not recorded). Some clones in this sample may be carry-over from other donors' samples.

This clonotype was seen ten or more times. This rearrangement joins TRBV28 to TRBJ2-7, with 8 bases matching TRBD1. V was clipped by 4 bases and J by 4 bases; unmatched bases: 6. This CDR3 has 14 amino acids. Germline-derived CDR1 and CDR2 are MDHEN and SYDVKM. Here the CDR3 DNA reads TGTGCCAGCAGTTCTACAGGGGGTCAGTACGAGCAGTACTTC. This encodes CASSSTGGQYEQYF.

This clonotype has a count of ten or more. The chain employs TRBV28 and TRBJ2-4; D is undetermined. CDR3 length: 15 amino acids. The V end was cut by 2 bases, the J end by 1 base, with 9 bases between. Germline values: CDR1 MDHEN, CDR2 SYDVKM. The CDR3 spells CASSLDLGAKNIQYF. The CDR3 DNA follows: TGTGCCAGCAGTTTAGACCTAGGGGCCAAAAACATTCAGTACTTC.